This section outlines one T cell receptor beta chain sequence together with its context. The record originates from a study of Graves' ophthalmopathy and Graves' hyperthyroidism. There are 16 residues in the CDR3. V lost 2 bases and J 3 bases, leaving 16 bases between the germline ends. Germline-derived CDR1 and CDR2 are MNHEY and SVGEGT. RNA transcripts were the template, and TCR beta CDR3 regions were amplified from them. The first round was an RT-PCR with HTBI primers, and the second round was a multiplex PCR. From the multiplex PCR reads, TCRdb called clonotypes with MiXCR, one entry per CDR3 protein. The data contain roughly 160,000 distinct CDR3 sequences, 30% to 45% of them singletons.

The chain uses TRBV6-2 or TRBV6-3 and TRBJ1-1; TRBD1 might be the D (5 bases). The material sequenced was peripheral blood. The sequence derives from a woman in her forties with Graves' ophthalmopathy. CDR3 region: CASSYGQGSMDTEAFF. The CDR3 DNA is TGTGCCAGCAGTTACGGGCAGGGTAGCATGGACACTGAAGCTTTCTTT.